What follows is one TCR beta chain and its context. Its antigen is not known. The sample originates from a study of vaccination and CD4 T cells after COVID-19. Study-level background: The cells in question were stimulated using overlapping spike peptides derived from SARS-CoV-2, HCoV-NL63, HCoV-OC43 and HCoV-229E. Broader study findings: Only after vaccination were a median roughly 90% of convalescents' reactive clones seen. This study had few convalescent patients and no early post-infection samples.

The Oncomine TCR Beta short-read assay generated sequence data from the DNA of cultured CD4+ T cells. Someone extracted genomic DNA from cultured CD4+ T cells. From the PCR reads, TCRdb called clonotypes with MiXCR, one entry per CDR3 protein. The table records some 10,000 distinct CDR3 sequences, almost 65% of them present only once. Treatment specified: approximately nine-day PBMC culture with coronavirus spike peptide pools or control peptides (ViraFEST assay). The germline gives CDR1 WSHSY, CDR2 SAAADI. Trimming stripped 3 bases from V and 0 bases from J, with 7 bases between. This CDR3 has 14 residues.

The sequencing sample was made of CD4+ T cells from blood, cultured in vitro. This TCR was recovered from a human donor who had recovered from COVID-19. The chain joins TRBV10-2 to TRBJ2-3; D is ambiguous. For the CDR3, the DNA is TGCGCCAGCAGTGATGGCAGAAGCACAGATACGCAGTATTTT. It encodes CASSDGRSTDTQYF.